These 15 T cell receptor beta chains share one sample of origin, sequenced in a study of identical twins. TCRdb passed the 5' RACE reads through MiXCR, listing each CDR3 protein once. The sample includes some 600,000 distinct CDR3 sequences, around 7.5% of them seen just once. The data also belong to a second study, concerning yellow fever vaccine responses in identical twins.

What was sequenced was PBMCs. The receptors were gathered from a woman aged 18-29 years in good health.

The sample holds a few counts of this clonotype. J is TRBJ2-7 and V is TRBV4-1, with D maybe TRBD1 (6 bases). The CDR3 contains 14 residues. From germline, CDR1 is MGHRA and CDR2 YSYEKL. V was shortened by 6 bases and J by 3 bases, with 15 bases between the two germline ends. The CDR3 reads CASSLWQGLYEQYF. The DNA for the CDR3 is TGCGCCAGCAGTCTCTGGCAGGGGCTCTACGAGCAGTACTTC.

V gene TRBV20-1 combines with J gene TRBJ1-2, with 8 bases that match TRBD1. The CDR3 spans 13 residues. Trimming at V came to 6 bases and at J to 5 bases, leaving 8 bases not matched to a gene. CDR1 and CDR2 from the germline V gene are DFQATT and SNEGSKA (reference sequence). In DNA form, the CDR3 reads TGCAGTGCCTGGGGACAGGTTGGATATGGCTACACCTTC. Protein sequence: CSAWGQVGYGYTF.

This clonotype was picked up a small number of times. The J gene is TRBJ2-7, the V gene TRBV5-1, with 11 bases that match TRBD2. V lost 2 bases, J lost 6 bases, and 25 bases stayed unmatched. Germline V lookup: CDR1 SGHRS, CDR2 YFSETQ. This CDR3 contains 21 residues. The CDR3 nucleotides read TGCGCCAGCAGCTTCGGGACAAATTACTTAGCCCAACTAGCGGGAGTGTTCGAGCAGTACTTC. This encodes CASSFGTNYLAQLAGVFEQYF.

The table lists this clonotype with many counts. J is TRBJ2-1 and V is TRBV7-9; 11 bases agree with TRBD2. CDR3 size: 16 residues. J gave up 3 bases and V 0 bases, and 1 base lay outside the gene matches. Per the germline V gene, CDR1 is SEHNR and CDR2 is FQNEAQ (reference sequence). The CDR3 DNA reads as TGTGCCAGCAGCTTAGCGGGGACTAGCGGCTACAATGAGCAGTTCTTC. This translates into CASSLAGTSGYNEQFF.

The gene calls are TRBV25-1 and TRBJ2-3; no clear D gene. Looked up from germline, CDR1 is MGHDK and CDR2 is SYGVNS. The CDR3 totals 14 residues. V lost 10 bases and J lost 1, with 15 bases in between. The CDR3 DNA follows: TGTGCCACCAACGCGGTCCCGTGCACAGATACGCAGTATTTT. Amino acid sequence: CATNAVPCTDTQYF. The full variable domain, rest sourced from reference TRBV25-1 and TRBJ2-3, is EADIYQTPRYLVIGTGKKITLECSQTMGHDKMYWYQQDPGMELHLIHYSYGVNSTEKGDLSSESTVSRIRTEHFPLTLESARPSHTSQYLCATNAVPCTDTQYFGPGTRLTVL.

There are a few counts of this clonotype. The CDR3 here is CSARGGQGRTEAFF. The CDR3 DNA reads as TGCAGTGCTAGAGGGGGACAGGGGCGAACTGAAGCTTTCTTT. The chain has TRBV20-1 and TRBJ1-1, with TRBD1 matching 10 bases. Germline lookup yields CDR1 DFQATT and CDR2 SNEGSKA (reference sequence). J lost 5 bases, V lost 1 base, and 4 bases had no gene match. The CDR3 spans 14 residues.

This clonotype occurred many times. The chain couples TRBV12-3 or TRBV12-4 to TRBJ2-7; 8 positions match TRBD1. The CDR3 consists of 17 residues. V gave up 7 bases and J gave up 2 bases; unmatched junction bases: 16. The CDR3, as DNA: TGTGCCAGCAAGACTTCGAGACAGGGGACTTATACCTACGAGCAGTACGTC. Translating gives CASKTSRQGTYTYEQYV.

The chain carries TRBV18 and TRBJ2-5, with a weak D call TRBD2 (5 bases). The germline V gene encodes CDR1 KGHSH and CDR2 LQKENI. The CDR3 contains 16 residues. V lost 6 bases to trimming and J lost 4 bases, with 21 bases between them. CDR3 coding DNA: TGTGCCAGCTCGCGCCCCATTGGGCTCAGCGGAGAGACCCAGTACTTC. Translating gives CASSRPIGLSGETQYF.

This clonotype has at least ten counts. The V gene is TRBV28, the J gene TRBJ2-7; TRBD2 is a possible D gene (5 bases). Trimming took 5 bases from V and 7 from J, leaving 27 bases between them. The CDR3 has 17 residues. Germline CDR1 and CDR2: MDHEN and SYDVKM. The CDR3 loop is CASSPSRIYRGTGEQYV. Here the CDR3 DNA reads TGTGCCAGCAGTCCATCCCGAATATACCGGGGAACGGGGGAGCAGTACGTC.

This chain uses TRBV5-1 with TRBJ2-7; D gene ambiguous. The CDR3 loop spans 13 amino acids. Trimming pared 3 bases from V and 5 bases from J, leaving 12 bases between. Germline V gene data show CDR1 as SGHRS and CDR2 as YFSETQ. CDR3 residues: CASSSKGMDEQYF. The CDR3 bases are TGCGCCAGCAGCTCAAAAGGGATGGACGAGCAGTACTTC.

This clonotype has more than one count but fewer than ten. V is TRBV4-2 and J is TRBJ1-5, with a possible D match to TRBD1 (6 bases). V was trimmed by 0 bases and J by 2 bases, leaving 11 bases between them. Per the germline V gene, CDR1 is LGHNA and CDR2 is YNFKEQ. The CDR3 is 16 residues long. This CDR3 is CASSQDPGAGNQPQHF. The DNA for the CDR3 is TGTGCCAGCAGCCAAGATCCAGGGGCAGGCAATCAGCCCCAGCATTTT.

This clonotype was detected only a few times. CDR3 sequence (DNA): TGTGCCAGCAGTGAAAGACAACCGAAGAATGAGCAGTTCTTC. This codes for CASSERQPKNEQFF. The chain is built from TRBV2 and TRBJ2-1; D is undetermined. V lost 2 bases to trimming and J lost 7 bases, with 12 bases between them. The CDR3 loop spans 14 amino acids. In germline, CDR1 is SNHLY, CDR2 FYNNEI.

This clonotype turned up a few times. The gene calls are TRBV7-9 and TRBJ2-1; D gene uncertain. V gave up 6 bases and J gave up 8 bases, with 11 bases separating them. This CDR3 is 12 amino acids long. Germline assignment: CDR1 SEHNR and CDR2 FQNEAQ (reference sequence). The CDR3 region is CASRARFDEQFF. Written as DNA, the CDR3 is TGTGCCAGCAGGGCTAGGTTCGATGAGCAGTTCTTC.

The chain is built from TRBV5-1 and TRBJ2-3; the D gene is possibly TRBD2 (6 bases). Looked up from germline, CDR1 is SGHRS and CDR2 is YFSETQ. This CDR3 has 16 residues. V was shortened by 4 bases and J by 2 bases, with 17 bases between the two germline ends. In nucleotides, the CDR3 is TGCGCCAGCAGCATCCCCGGGGACTTGAACACAGATACGCAGTATTTT. Protein sequence: CASSIPGDLNTDTQYF.

This clonotype appeared a few times. The chain has TRBV29-1 and TRBJ1-4; possibly TRBD1 for D (5 bases). The CDR3 length is 13 residues. The germline V and J ends were trimmed by 4 bases and 5 bases, with 11 bases remaining between them. Germline V gene lookup returns CDR1 SQVTM and CDR2 ANQGSEA. The CDR3 spells CSVVDSENEKLFF. The DNA for the CDR3 is TGCAGCGTTGTAGACAGCGAGAATGAAAAACTGTTTTTT.